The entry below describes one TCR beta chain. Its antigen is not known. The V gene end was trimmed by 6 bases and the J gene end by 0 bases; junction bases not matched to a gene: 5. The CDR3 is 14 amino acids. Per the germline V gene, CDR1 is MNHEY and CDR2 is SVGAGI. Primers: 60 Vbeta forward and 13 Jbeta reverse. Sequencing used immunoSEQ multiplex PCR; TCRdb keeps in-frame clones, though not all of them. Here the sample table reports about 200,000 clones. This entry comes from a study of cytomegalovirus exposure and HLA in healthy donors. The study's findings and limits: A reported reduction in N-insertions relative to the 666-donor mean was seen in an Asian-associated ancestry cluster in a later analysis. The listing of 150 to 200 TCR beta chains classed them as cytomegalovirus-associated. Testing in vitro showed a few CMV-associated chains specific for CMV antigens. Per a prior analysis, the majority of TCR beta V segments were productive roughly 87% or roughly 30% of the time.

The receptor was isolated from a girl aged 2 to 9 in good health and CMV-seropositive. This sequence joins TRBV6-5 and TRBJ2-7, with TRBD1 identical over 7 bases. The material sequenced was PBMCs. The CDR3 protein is CASRTGQISYEQYF. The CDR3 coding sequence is TGTGCCAGCAGGACGGGACAGATCTCCTACGAGCAGTACTTC.